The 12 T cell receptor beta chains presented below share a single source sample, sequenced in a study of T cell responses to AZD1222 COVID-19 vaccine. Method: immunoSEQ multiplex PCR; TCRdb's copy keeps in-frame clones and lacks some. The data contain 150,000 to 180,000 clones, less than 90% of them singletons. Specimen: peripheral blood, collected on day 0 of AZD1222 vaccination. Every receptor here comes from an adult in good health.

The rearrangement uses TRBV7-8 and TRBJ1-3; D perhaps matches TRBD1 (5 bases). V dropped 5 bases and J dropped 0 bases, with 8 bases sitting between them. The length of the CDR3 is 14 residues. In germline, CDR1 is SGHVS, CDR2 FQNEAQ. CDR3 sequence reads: CASSAGNSGNTIYF. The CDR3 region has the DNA TGTGCCAGCAGCGCAGGGAACTCTGGAAACACCATATATTTT.

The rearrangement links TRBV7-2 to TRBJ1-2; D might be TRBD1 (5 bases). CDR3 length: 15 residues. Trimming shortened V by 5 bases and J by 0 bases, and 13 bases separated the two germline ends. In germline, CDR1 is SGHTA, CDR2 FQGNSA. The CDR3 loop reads CASSVTGSSNYGYTF. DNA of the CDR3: TGTGCCAGCAGCGTAACAGGCTCCTCTAACTATGGCTACACCTTC.

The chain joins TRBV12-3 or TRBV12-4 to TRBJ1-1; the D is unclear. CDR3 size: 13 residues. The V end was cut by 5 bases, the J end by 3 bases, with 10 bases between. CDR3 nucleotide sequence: TGTGCCAGCAGTCCACGGAGGGACACTGAAGCTTTCTTT. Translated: CASSPRRDTEAFF.

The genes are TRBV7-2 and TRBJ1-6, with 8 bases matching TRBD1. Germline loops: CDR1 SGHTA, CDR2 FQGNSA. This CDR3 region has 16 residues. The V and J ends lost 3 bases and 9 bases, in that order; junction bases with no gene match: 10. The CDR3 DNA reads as TGTGCCAGCAGCTTGGGGTTTCGGACAGGGAGTTCACCCCTCCACTTT. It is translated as CASSLGFRTGSSPLHF.

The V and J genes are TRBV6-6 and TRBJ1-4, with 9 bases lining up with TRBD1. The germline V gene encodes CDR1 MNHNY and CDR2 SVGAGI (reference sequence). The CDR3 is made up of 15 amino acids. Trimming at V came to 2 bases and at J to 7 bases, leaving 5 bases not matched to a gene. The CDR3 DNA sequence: TGTGCCAGCAGTTACCAGTCGGACAGGGGTGAAAAACTGTTTTTT. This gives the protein CASSYQSDRGEKLFF.

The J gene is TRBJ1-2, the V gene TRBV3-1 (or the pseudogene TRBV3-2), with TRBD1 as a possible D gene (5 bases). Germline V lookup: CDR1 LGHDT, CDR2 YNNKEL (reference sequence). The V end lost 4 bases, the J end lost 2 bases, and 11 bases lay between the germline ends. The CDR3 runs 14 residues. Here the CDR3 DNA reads TGTGCCAGCAGCCCCTTCGGGGGGAACTATGGCTACACCTTC. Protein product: CASSPFGGNYGYTF.

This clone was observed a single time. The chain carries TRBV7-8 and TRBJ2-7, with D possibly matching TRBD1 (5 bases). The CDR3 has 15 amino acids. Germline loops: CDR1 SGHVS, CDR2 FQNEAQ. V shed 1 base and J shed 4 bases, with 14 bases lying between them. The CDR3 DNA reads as TGTGCCAGCAGCTTAGATGGCAGGGTGATTTACGAGCAGTACTTC. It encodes CASSLDGRVIYEQYF.

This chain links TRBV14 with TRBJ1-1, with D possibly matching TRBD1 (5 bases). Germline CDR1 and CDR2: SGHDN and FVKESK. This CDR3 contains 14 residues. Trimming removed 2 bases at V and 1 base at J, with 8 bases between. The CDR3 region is CASSQRQGNTEAFF. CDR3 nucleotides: TGTGCCAGCAGCCAACGTCAGGGGAACACTGAAGCTTTCTTT.

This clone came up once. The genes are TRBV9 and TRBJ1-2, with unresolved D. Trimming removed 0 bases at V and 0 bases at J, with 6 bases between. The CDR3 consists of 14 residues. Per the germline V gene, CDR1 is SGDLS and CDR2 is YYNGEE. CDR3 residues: CASSVGIANYGYTF. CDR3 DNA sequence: TGTGCCAGCAGCGTAGGTATAGCTAACTATGGCTACACCTTC.

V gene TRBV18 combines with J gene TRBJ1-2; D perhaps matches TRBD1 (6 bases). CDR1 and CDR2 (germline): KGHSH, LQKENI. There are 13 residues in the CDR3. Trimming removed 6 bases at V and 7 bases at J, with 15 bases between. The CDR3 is CASSPSGAAGYTF. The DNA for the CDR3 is TGTGCCAGCTCCCCGTCAGGGGCTGCTGGCTACACCTTC.

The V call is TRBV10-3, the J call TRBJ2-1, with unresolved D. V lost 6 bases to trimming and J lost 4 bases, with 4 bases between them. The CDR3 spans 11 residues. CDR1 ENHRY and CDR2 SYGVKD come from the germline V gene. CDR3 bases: TGTGCCATCAGGGATTACAATGAGCAGTTCTTC. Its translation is CAIRDYNEQFF.

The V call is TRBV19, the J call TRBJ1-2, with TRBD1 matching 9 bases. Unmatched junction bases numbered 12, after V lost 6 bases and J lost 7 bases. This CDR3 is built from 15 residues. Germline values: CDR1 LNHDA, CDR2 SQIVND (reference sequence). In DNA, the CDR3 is TGTGCCAGTAGCCCGAGGGACAGGGACTCTAGTGGCTACACCTTC. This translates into CASSPRDRDSSGYTF.